This T cell receptor (beta chain) was identified during a study of response to subunit inactivated influenza vaccine. Study-wide results and caveats: There was a suggestion from the authors that each seasonal influenza vaccination recruits few new T cells.

This clonotype turned up a few times. The antigen is undetermined. TCRdb redid the calling of the RT-PCR reads with MiXCR, one entry per CDR3 protein. The sample shows a few hundred thousand distinct CDR3 sequences, 21% of them seen only once. Trimming at V came to 6 bases and at J to 8 bases, leaving 9 bases not matched to a gene. Germline V gene data show CDR1 as SNHLY and CDR2 as FYNNEI. CDR3 length: 15 residues. The sample here was PBMCs from blood, taken less than 22 months after vaccination. The sequence was collected from a man in his fifties or sixties who received an inactivated influenza vaccine. V is TRBV2 and J is TRBJ2-2; 10 bases are a match to TRBD2. The CDR3 coding sequence is TGTGCCAGCAGACCGACTAGCGGGTTTGGTGGGGAGCTGTTTTTT. This encodes CASRPTSGFGGELFF.